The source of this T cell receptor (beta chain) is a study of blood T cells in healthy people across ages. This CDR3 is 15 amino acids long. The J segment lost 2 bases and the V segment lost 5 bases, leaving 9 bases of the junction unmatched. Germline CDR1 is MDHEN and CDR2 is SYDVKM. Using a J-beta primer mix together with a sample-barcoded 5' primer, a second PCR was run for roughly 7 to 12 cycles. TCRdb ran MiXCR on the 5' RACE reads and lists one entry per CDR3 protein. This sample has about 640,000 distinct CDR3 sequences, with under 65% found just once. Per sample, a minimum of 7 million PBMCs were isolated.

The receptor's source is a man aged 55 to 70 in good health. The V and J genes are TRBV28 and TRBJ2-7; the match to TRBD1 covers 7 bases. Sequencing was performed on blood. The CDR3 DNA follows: TGTGCCAGCAGTACCGTCGCACAGGGGACCTACGAGCAGTACTTC. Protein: CASSTVAQGTYEQYF.